These T cell receptor beta chains were read from a single sample in a study of cytomegalovirus exposure and HLA in healthy donors. Clones were read by immunoSEQ multiplex PCR, and TCRdb kept only the in-frame ones, dropping some. The sample has 150,000 or so clones, roughly 80% seen once; the top ten hold 9.5% to 15%. Material for sequencing was PBMCs. The origin of the receptors is a man aged 25-45 years in good health and CMV-seropositive. Both conserved end residues are trimmed from each CDR3. Each record gives: J gene, V gene, D gene, CDR3 protein. A D gene is named only where the DNA matches it firmly.

>TRBJ2-2|TRBV7-2|TRBD2
ASSLSLRLAGGRTGELF
>TRBJ2-5|TRBV7-2|.
ASSSPGETQY
>TRBJ1-5|TRBV18|.
ASSPAAGNQPQH
>TRBJ2-1|TRBV6-5|TRBD2
ASSSGSAGGYNEQF
>TRBJ2-5|TRBV5-4|.
ASSWDYQETQY
>TRBJ2-3|TRBV15|TRBD2
ATSSGTSGRTDTQY
>TRBJ2-3|TRBV5-4|TRBD2
ASSLTSDGTDTQY
>TRBJ1-1|TRBV6-5|TRBD1
ASSYLGTGAGRAF
>TRBJ1-5|TRBV27|.
ASQRTASNQPQH
>TRBJ2-1|TRBV7-3|TRBD1
ASSLTQGPYNEQF
>TRBJ2-2|TRBV4-1|TRBD2
ASSPGLAGPTGELF
>.|TRBV4-2|TRBD2
ASSQGRAGGQSYEQY
>TRBJ1-5|TRBV6-1|TRBD1
ASSERQGGQPQH
>TRBJ1-2|TRBV5-1|TRBD1
ASSGQGESYGYT
>TRBJ2-2|TRBV10-2|TRBD2
ASRQDRGLNLAGGNTGELF
>TRBJ2-2|TRBV9|TRBD2
ASSPMTSGRNTGELF
>TRBJ2-1|TRBV4-1|TRBD2
ASTASSGGPGNEQF
>TRBJ2-5|TRBV6-5|TRBD1
ASSSRTGTYQETQY
>TRBJ2-3|TRBV6-6|.
ASSPNHSTDTQY
>TRBJ2-3|TRBV28|TRBD2
ASSPGLVDTQY
>TRBJ2-3|TRBV12-2|.
ASRLPTGPDTQY
>TRBJ2-5|TRBV18|.
ASSPPTGQETQY
>TRBJ2-5|TRBV14|.
ASSALWGEGTQY
>TRBJ2-1|TRBV2|TRBD2
ASAPLAATYNEQF
>TRBJ1-1|TRBV7-2|TRBD1
ASSRLTGASAF
>TRBJ1-2|TRBV7-9|.
ASSLSRGRGVGYT
>TRBJ1-1|TRBV2|.
ASLKGEMNTEAF
>TRBJ2-2|TRBV27|TRBD2
ASSRGGTSGNTGELF
>TRBJ2-2|TRBV5-4|.
ASSTTEGQLPAGELF
>TRBJ1-5|TRBV9|.
ASSVGEGPQH
>TRBJ2-1|TRBV7-8|.
ASSLGTGLGEQF
>TRBJ2-7|TRBV25-1|TRBD1
ASSEVNRGKQY
>TRBJ1-5|TRBV4-1|.
ASSQDQNQPQH
>TRBJ2-7|TRBV10-2|.
ASSDYGTSYEQY
>TRBJ1-1|TRBV5-4|TRBD1
ASSGTGVRTEAF
>TRBJ1-2|TRBV4-1|.
ASSQEPGDRDYGYT
>TRBJ2-7|TRBV28|.
ASNQDRHYEQY
>TRBJ2-5|TRBV2|TRBD1
ASTDRGRWETQY
>TRBJ2-7|TRBV18|.
ASSPPTTAWEQY
>TRBJ2-3|TRBV4-2|TRBD2
ASSQAGLAGDIDTQY
>TRBJ2-7|TRBV7-3|TRBD1
ASSPTGLSYEQY
>TRBJ1-1|TRBV7-9|TRBD1
ASSPTGMNTEAF
>TRBJ1-1|TRBV6-1|.
ASTHRVNAF
>TRBJ2-1|TRBV7-9|TRBD1
ASSPGTGRF
>TRBJ2-7|TRBV4-2|.
ASSQDRDYEQY